These T cell receptor beta chains were read from a single sample in a study of vaccination effects on CD4 cells after COVID-19. Their antigens remain unidentified. Repertoires were generated with immunoSEQ multiplex PCR, while TCRdb's copy carries only in-frame clones and drops some. The repertoire holds 15,000 or so clones, with 70% to 80% as singletons. The source material was CD4+ T cells from PBMCs cultured with HCoV-NL63 spike peptides, sampled after COVID-19 vaccination. All receptors derive from a human donor who received a COVID-19 vaccine. Each CDR3 is given with its conserved first and last residue. A D gene is named only where the DNA matches it firmly. Part of the rows lack a size; the others show once, few, many or a class for expanded clones.

TRBJ2-1 | NA | TRBV5-1 | NA | TGCGCCAGCTCTGAATCCGGGGGATACAATGAGCAGTTCTTC | CASSESGGYNEQFF
TRBJ2-2 | NA | TRBV19 | NA | TGTGCCAGTAGGCGAGGGTGGACGAACACCGGGGAGCTGTTTTTT | CASRRGWTNTGELFF
TRBJ2-1 | NA | TRBV11-3 | TRBD2 | TGTGCCAGCAGCCTCCGGGGGGGCAATGAGCAGTTCTTC | CASSLRGGNEQFF
TRBJ1-2 | NA | TRBV19 | NA | TGTGCCAGTAGTATACAGGCGGGGGGCGGTGGCTACACCTTC | CASSIQAGGGGYTF
TRBJ2-5 | NA | TRBV7-2 | NA | TGTGCCAGCAGCGGGGTTTCGGGAGAGACCCAGTACTTC | CASSGVSGETQYF
TRBJ1-2 | few | TRBV7-9 | NA | TGTGCCAGCAGCTTAGGAATTGATAACTATGGCTACACCTTC | CASSLGIDNYGYTF
TRBJ2-3 | NA | TRBV28 | NA | TGTGCCAGCAGTTTAGGGGGGGCGCAGAATTCTGATACGCAGTATTTT | CASSLGGAQNSDTQYF
TRBJ2-7 | few | TRBV7-2 | TRBD1 | TGTGCCAGCAGGGCCGCAGGGGGCCCCCACGAGCAGTACTTC | CASRAAGGPHEQYF
TRBJ2-3 | NA | TRBV19 | NA | TGTGCCAGTAGTATGGAAGGTACGCAGTATTTT | CASSMEGTQYF
TRBJ2-7 | NA | TRBV5-8 | TRBD1 | TGTGCCAGCAGCTTCGACAGGGTCTACGAGCAGTACTTC | CASSFDRVYEQYF
TRBJ2-7 | NA | TRBV7-2 | TRBD1 | TGTGCCAGCAACGACAGGGGACGATACGAGCAGTACTTC | CASNDRGRYEQYF
TRBJ2-1 | NA | TRBV5-1 | TRBD1 | TGCGCCAGCAGCTGGGACAGCTCCTACAATGAGCAGTTCTTC | CASSWDSSYNEQFF
TRBJ2-4 | NA | TRBV11-1 | TRBD2 | TGTGCCAGCAGCTCTGGACTAGTGGGAAACATTCAGTACTTC | CASSSGLVGNIQYF
TRBJ2-7 | few | TRBV15 | NA | TGTGCCACCAGCAGAGTTCAGGGAGATCCGTCCTACTTC | CATSRVQGDPSYF
TRBJ2-5 | NA | TRBV7-6 | NA | TGTGCCAGCAGCCAGACTTCGGGTCCTACGGCAGGGACCCAGTACTTC | CASSQTSGPTAGTQYF
TRBJ2-7 | NA | TRBV11-2 | NA | TGTGCCAGCAGCTTTTCTCCGGCGGGGTTAACCTACGAGCAGTACTTC | CASSFSPAGLTYEQYF
TRBJ1-1 | NA | TRBV7-3 | TRBD1 | TGTGCCAGCAGCCTCGGCAGGGGGCGGACTGAAGCTTTCTTT | CASSLGRGRTEAFF
TRBJ2-1 | medium-sized | TRBV28 | TRBD2 | TGTGCCAGCCAGATTCGCGGGAGTGCGGGGTACAATGAGCAGTTCTTC | CASQIRGSAGYNEQFF
TRBJ2-1 | NA | TRBV7-2 | TRBD2 | TGTGCCAGCAGCACTAGCGGGGGGGTCCTAGGCAATGAGCAGTTCTTC | CASSTSGGVLGNEQFF
TRBJ1-2 | NA | TRBV28 | NA | TGTGCCAGCAGCCGGGCGAGCTACACCTTC | CASSRASYTF
TRBJ1-2 | NA | TRBV7-2 | TRBD1 | TGTGCCAGCAGCCCCCGGACAGGGGAGGTCTATGGCTACACCTTC | CASSPRTGEVYGYTF
TRBJ2-2 | NA | TRBV30 | TRBD2 | TGTGCCTGGAGTGTCTCTAGCGGGTTCTCCGGGGAGCTGTTTTTT | CAWSVSSGFSGELFF
TRBJ2-7 | NA | TRBV7-8 | NA | TGTGCCAGCAGCCCCGATCCAGGCTACGAGCAGTACTTC | CASSPDPGYEQYF
TRBJ2-7 | NA | TRBV2 | NA | TGTGCCAGCAGTGATGTCGTACTAGCTGGGGAGCAGTACTTC | CASSDVVLAGEQYF
TRBJ1-2 | NA | TRBV5-1 | NA | TGCGCCAGCAGCCCTGGACACTCCCAGACCAGTTATGGCTACACCTTC | CASSPGHSQTSYGYTF
TRBJ1-4 | NA | TRBV29-1 | NA | TGCAGCTTTCGGCTCGCAACTAATGAAAAACTGTTTTTT | CSFRLATNEKLFF
TRBJ2-7 | NA | TRBV11-2 | NA | TGTGCCAGCAGCTCTATACAGGGCGCCTCCTACGAGCAGTACTTC | CASSSIQGASYEQYF
TRBJ1-6 | NA | TRBV28 | NA | TGTGCCAGCAGTCCCCCGGACGGAAATAATTCACCCCTCCACTTT | CASSPPDGNNSPLHF
TRBJ1-2 | NA | TRBV19 | TRBD1 | TGTGCCAGTAGTTCGACAGGGCCGCTAGGCTACACCTTC | CASSSTGPLGYTF
TRBJ2-6 | NA | TRBV5-1 | TRBD1 | TGCGCCAGCCACAGGGGGACATCCTCTGGGGCCAACGTCCTGACTTTC | CASHRGTSSGANVLTF
TRBJ1-5 | NA | TRBV19 | NA | TGTGCCAGTAGTAGTCTACTCTATAGCAATCAGCCCCAGCATTTT | CASSSLLYSNQPQHF
TRBJ2-1 | NA | TRBV6-2/TRBV6-3 | NA | TGTGCCAGCAGTTACAGGACAGTTCCCTACAATGAGCAGTTCTTC | CASSYRTVPYNEQFF
TRBJ1-5 | NA | TRBV30 | NA | TGTGCCTGGAGTGAAGGTAGCAATCAGCCCCAGCATTTT | CAWSEGSNQPQHF
TRBJ1-2 | NA | TRBV2 | NA | TGTGCCAGCAGTCGCCCTGGCCAGGGCTACACCTTC | CASSRPGQGYTF
TRBJ1-1 | few | TRBV7-2 | NA | TGTGCCAGCAGCTTAGTTCTGGAAGCTTTCTTT | CASSLVLEAFF
TRBJ1-6 | few | TRBV7-2 | NA | TGTGCCAGCAGCTTAGGGAGGGGAAGTCCCCTCCACTTT | CASSLGRGSPLHF
TRBJ2-3 | NA | TRBV4-3 | NA | TGCGCCAGCAGCCCAGGGGGGGCGGGGGATACGCAGTATTTT | CASSPGGAGDTQYF
TRBJ1-5 | NA | TRBV2 | TRBD1 | TGTGCCAGCAGTGATCGGGCAGGGGGCGCGGGGCAGCCCCAGCATTTT | CASSDRAGGAGQPQHF